The clone carrying this T cell receptor (beta chain) was found a few times. Regions amplified from RNA transcripts were the TCR beta CDR3 regions. HTBI primers were the set used in a first-round RT-PCR of the TCR CDR3. TCRdb fed the multiplex PCR reads into MiXCR, producing one record per CDR3 protein. The sample has over 650,000 distinct CDR3 sequences; 16% are singletons. The data stem from a study of T cells in Graves' hyperthyroidism and ophthalmopathy. CDR1 and CDR2 (germline): KGHDR, SFDVKD. The ends lost 2 bases at V and 1 base at J; junction bases unmatched: 1. This CDR3 is 15 amino acids long.

The V gene is TRBV24-1, the J gene TRBJ2-1; 7 bases align to TRBD2. The sequenced material came from blood. The sequence came from a man in his late teens or twenties with Graves' hyperthyroidism. The DNA for the CDR3 is TGTGCCACCAGTGATTGGGAGGGGTCCTACAATGAGCAGTTCTTC. Protein sequence: CATSDWEGSYNEQFF.